The clone carrying this TCR beta chain has just a few counts. What it binds is not known. The same CDR3 can be traced to other DNA sequences in this sample. This CDR3 is 13 amino acids long. The germline V gene encodes CDR1 SEHNR and CDR2 FQNEAQ (reference sequence). Trimming removed 1 base at V and 4 bases at J, with 8 bases between. This specimen comes from a study of beta chain features in type 1 diabetes. Overall study findings and caveats: The study found moderately but significantly shorter TCRB CDR3s in all four CD4+ subsets of Type 1 diabetes patients. Among patients, naive, central memory and Treg TCRB repertoires appeared more similar than among healthy donors.

Expressed TCRB transcripts were sequenced, since all the RNA that had been isolated was reverse transcribed. Data came from immunoSEQ multiplex PCR; TCRdb stores just in-frame clones and leaves some out. The table records around 160,000 clones, approximately 10% of them present only once. The origin of this receptor is a woman younger than 45 with type 1 diabetes. The source material was central memory CD4+ T cells from blood. The chain links TRBV7-9 to TRBJ2-7; D may be TRBD1 (5 bases). In DNA form, the CDR3 reads TGTGCCAGCAGCTTAGTGGGGCTATACGAGCAGTACTTC. It encodes CASSLVGLYEQYF.